These 8 T cell receptor beta chains originate from one sample sequenced in a study of technical replicates of blood from a handful of donors (dated 2017 in TCRdb). The library was made by the immunoSEQ multiplex PCR assay. Imported from immuneACCESS, the table was reduced by TCRdb to in-frame sequences with V and J called. These copies leave out some clones; in studies compared against another copy, an unresolved V gene accounts for under half, and the cause of the remainder is not known. The table for this sample lists approximately 97,000 clones; roughly 96% of them were counted only once. Of the sample, under 0.45% is held by the ten largest clones. Material: T cells isolated from PBMCs. These receptors came from a human donor in good health.

This chain links TRBV10-1 with TRBJ1-1, with a weak D call TRBD1 (5 bases). In germline, CDR1 is WNHNN, CDR2 SYGVQD (reference sequence). Trimming removed 6 bases from V and 5 bases from J, with 22 bases in between. The CDR3 totals 16 residues. As DNA, the CDR3 is TGCGCCAGCAGCCTGTCCCTATTGGGGGGTAGGACTGAAGCTTTCTTT. This translates into CASSLSLLGGRTEAFF.

The J gene is TRBJ2-1, the V gene TRBV7-9, with D perhaps TRBD2 (6 bases). CDR1 and CDR2 (germline): SEHNR, FQNEAQ (reference sequence). The length of the CDR3 is 15 residues. Trimming stripped 6 bases from V and 4 bases from J, with 16 bases between. The CDR3: CASSLTGTQYNEQFF. The DNA for the CDR3 is TGTGCCAGCAGTCTTACCGGGACTCAATACAATGAGCAGTTCTTC.

This rearrangement joins TRBV4-1 to TRBJ1-4; D is possibly TRBD1 (6 bases). Per germline, CDR1 MGHRA and CDR2 YSYEKL. The CDR3 runs 14 residues. Trimming shortened V by 3 bases and J by 6 bases, and 11 bases separated the two germline ends. The CDR3 DNA reads as TGCGCCAGCAGCCAGGAGGGGGGGTATGAAAAACTGTTTTTT. Translation gives CASSQEGGYEKLFF.

The V call is TRBV2, the J call TRBJ2-5, with 10 nucleotides matching TRBD1. The ends lost 8 bases at V and 3 bases at J; junction bases unmatched: 6. Germline V gene lookup returns CDR1 SNHLY and CDR2 FYNNEI. The CDR3 totals 14 residues. The CDR3 DNA sequence: TGTGCCAGCGGACGGGACAGGGGAGAAGAGACCCAGTACTTC. It is translated as CASGRDRGEETQYF.

The CDR3 here is CASIIPGQYEKLFF. CDR3 nucleotide sequence: TGTGCCAGCATTATCCCAGGGCAGTACGAAAAACTGTTTTTT. V gene TRBV6-1 combines with J gene TRBJ1-4; possible D gene TRBD1, 5 bases. V dropped 7 bases and J dropped 8 bases, with 17 bases sitting between them. The germline CDR1 and CDR2 sequences are MNHNS and SASEGT. This CDR3 contains 14 residues.

The chain uses TRBV9 and TRBJ1-2; weak D call: TRBD1 (5 bases). Germline V gene lookup returns CDR1 SGDLS and CDR2 YYNGEE. V dropped 4 bases and J dropped 6 bases, with 19 bases sitting between them. The CDR3 is 15 residues long. CDR3: CASSPWTGEWDGYTF. The CDR3 coding sequence is TGTGCCAGCAGCCCTTGGACGGGGGAGTGGGATGGCTACACCTTC.

This chain links TRBV4-2 with TRBJ2-3, with 7 bases fitting TRBD2. CDR3 length: 12 amino acids. CDR1 and CDR2 (germline): LGHNA, YNFKEQ. V trimming: 4 bases; J trimming: 5 bases; junction bases outside the gene matches: 0. The CDR3 DNA sequence: TGTGCCAGCAGCCTAGCGGGAGATACGCAGTATTTT. Translation gives CASSLAGDTQYF.

The J gene is TRBJ2-2, the V gene TRBV7-2; weak D call: TRBD2 (6 bases). The germline gives CDR1 SGHTA, CDR2 FQGNSA. The length of the CDR3 is 15 residues. Trimming cost V 4 bases and J 4 bases, with 13 bases left between them. DNA for the CDR3: TGTGCCAGCAGCTCCATCTCGGGGGTCACCGGGGAGCTGTTTTTT. It encodes CASSSISGVTGELFF.